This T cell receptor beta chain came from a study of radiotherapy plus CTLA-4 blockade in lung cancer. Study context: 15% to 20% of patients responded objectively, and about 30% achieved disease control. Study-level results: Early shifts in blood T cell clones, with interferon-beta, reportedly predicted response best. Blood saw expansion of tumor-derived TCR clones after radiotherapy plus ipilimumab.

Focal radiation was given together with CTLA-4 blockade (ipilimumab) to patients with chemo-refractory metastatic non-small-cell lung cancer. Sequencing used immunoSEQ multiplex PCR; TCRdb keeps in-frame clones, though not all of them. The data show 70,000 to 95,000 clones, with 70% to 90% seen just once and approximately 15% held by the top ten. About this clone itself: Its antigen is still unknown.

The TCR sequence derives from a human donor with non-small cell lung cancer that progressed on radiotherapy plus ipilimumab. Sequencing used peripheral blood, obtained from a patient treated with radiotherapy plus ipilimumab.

The DNA for the CDR3 is TGTGCCTGGAGTGCGGTCTATAATTCACCCCTCCACTTT. Translating gives CAWSAVYNSPLHF. V is TRBV30 and J is TRBJ1-6, with no clear D. Germline lookup yields CDR1 GTSNPN and CDR2 SVGIG (reference sequence). The germline V and J ends were trimmed by 1 base and 3 bases, with 4 bases remaining between them. This CDR3 has 13 residues.